A selection of T cell receptor beta chains follows, all from one sample in a study of blood T cell repertoires in COVID-19. The table came from immunoSEQ multiplex PCR; TCRdb's copy has only in-frame clones and leaves some out. The sample carries approximately 88,000 clones, less than 85% recorded once. The sample consisted of peripheral blood. These receptors all stem from a man in his fifties who had recovered from COVID-19. CDR3s include the opening cysteine and the closing phenylalanine or tryptophan. Fields, in order: J gene, CDR3 length, V gene, clone size, D gene, CDR3 protein, CDR3 DNA. A D gene is named only where the DNA matches it firmly. Size tells how often a clone was seen (once, few, many) or the class of an expanded clone, and some rows leave it out.

j_gene: TRBJ2-1; len: 16; v_gene: TRBV5-1; abundance: NA; d_gene: TRBD1; CDR3aa: CASRTGTGGVINEQFF; CDR3nt: TGCGCCAGCAGGACCGGGACAGGGGGCGTGATCAATGAGCAGTTCTTC
j_gene: TRBJ2-3; len: 17; v_gene: TRBV3-1/TRBV3-2; abundance: once; d_gene: TRBD2; CDR3aa: CASSSRGGGFFANTQYF; CDR3nt: TGTGCCAGCAGCTCCCGCGGGGGGGGGTTTTTCGCGAATACGCAGTATTTT
j_gene: TRBJ1-6; len: 15; v_gene: TRBV6-5; abundance: NA; d_gene: TRBD1; CDR3aa: CASLPRWDSPSPLHF; CDR3nt: TGTGCCAGCCTCCCAAGGTGGGACAGCCCTTCACCCCTCCACTTT
j_gene: TRBJ2-3; len: 15; v_gene: TRBV20-1; abundance: NA; d_gene: TRBD2; CDR3aa: CSASASGGLSDTQYF; CDR3nt: TGCAGTGCTAGTGCTAGCGGGGGGCTGTCAGATACGCAGTATTTT
j_gene: TRBJ1-2; len: 16; v_gene: TRBV10-3; abundance: NA; d_gene: NA; CDR3aa: CAISESGDRLPYGYTF; CDR3nt: TGTGCCATCAGTGAGTCGGGAGACAGGCTACCCTATGGCTACACCTTC
j_gene: TRBJ2-5; len: 17; v_gene: TRBV11-2; abundance: many; d_gene: TRBD2; CDR3aa: CASSKPTGLERKGAQYF; CDR3nt: TGTGCCAGCAGCAAACCAACGGGACTAGAGAGGAAGGGGGCCCAGTACTTC
j_gene: TRBJ2-7; len: 13; v_gene: TRBV4-1; abundance: NA; d_gene: NA; CDR3aa: CASSQDFGRWQYF; CDR3nt: TGCGCCAGCAGCCAAGATTTCGGCAGGTGGCAGTACTTC
j_gene: TRBJ2-1; len: 18; v_gene: TRBV19; abundance: NA; d_gene: TRBD1; CDR3aa: CASSISMRGPSSYNEQFF; CDR3nt: TGTGCCAGTAGTATCTCGATGAGGGGGCCGAGCTCCTACAATGAGCAGTTCTTC
j_gene: TRBJ1-6; len: 13; v_gene: TRBV2; abundance: once; d_gene: NA; CDR3aa: CASSGGPNSPLHF; CDR3nt: TGTGCCAGCAGTGGGGGGCCGAATTCACCCCTCCACTTT
j_gene: TRBJ2-5; len: 13; v_gene: TRBV25-1; abundance: NA; d_gene: NA; CDR3aa: CASSVRRQETQYF; CDR3nt: TGTGCCAGCAGTGTACGGAGACAAGAGACCCAGTACTTC
j_gene: TRBJ2-7; len: 15; v_gene: TRBV14; abundance: NA; d_gene: TRBD2; CDR3aa: CASSRTSGINYEQYF; CDR3nt: TGTGCCAGCAGCCGGACTAGCGGGATCAACTACGAGCAGTACTTC
j_gene: TRBJ1-1; len: 17; v_gene: TRBV10-3; abundance: once; d_gene: NA; CDR3aa: CAISESKWGNMNTEAFF; CDR3nt: TGTGCCATCAGTGAGTCGAAGTGGGGCAACATGAACACTGAAGCTTTCTTT
j_gene: TRBJ2-7; len: 17; v_gene: TRBV4-3; abundance: few; d_gene: NA; CDR3aa: CASSQDVVPLVSYEQYF; CDR3nt: TGCGCCAGCAGCCAAGATGTAGTACCACTCGTCTCCTACGAGCAGTACTTC
j_gene: TRBJ1-4; len: 14; v_gene: TRBV2; abundance: NA; d_gene: NA; CDR3aa: CASSSQGGNEKLFF; CDR3nt: TGTGCCAGCAGTTCCCAGGGTGGGAATGAAAAACTGTTTTTT
j_gene: TRBJ2-3; len: 15; v_gene: TRBV7-2; abundance: NA; d_gene: TRBD2; CDR3aa: CASSWTSGNTDTQYF; CDR3nt: TGTGCCAGCAGCTGGACTAGCGGAAACACAGATACGCAGTATTTT
j_gene: TRBJ1-3; len: 18; v_gene: TRBV4-1; abundance: few; d_gene: NA; CDR3aa: CASSQDLPASASGNTIYF; CDR3nt: TGCGCCAGCAGCCAAGATCTACCCGCATCCGCCTCTGGAAACACCATATATTTT
j_gene: TRBJ2-1; len: 14; v_gene: TRBV3-1/TRBV3-2; abundance: once; d_gene: NA; CDR3aa: CASSQVREYNEQFF; CDR3nt: TGTGCCAGCAGCCAAGTTCGGGAGTACAATGAGCAGTTCTTC
j_gene: TRBJ2-3; len: 15; v_gene: TRBV5-1; abundance: once; d_gene: NA; CDR3aa: CASSLDRVDTDTQYF; CDR3nt: TGCGCCAGCAGCTTGGACAGGGTCGACACAGATACGCAGTATTTT
j_gene: TRBJ1-5; len: 14; v_gene: TRBV19; abundance: NA; d_gene: NA; CDR3aa: CASSPGHRNQPQHF; CDR3nt: TGTGCCAGCAGTCCGGGACACAGGAATCAGCCCCAGCATTTT
j_gene: TRBJ2-3; len: 15; v_gene: TRBV30; abundance: NA; d_gene: NA; CDR3aa: CAWRMPQLATDTQYF; CDR3nt: TGTGCCTGGCGGATGCCACAGCTGGCCACAGATACGCAGTATTTT
j_gene: TRBJ2-2; len: 14; v_gene: TRBV24-1; abundance: once; d_gene: NA; CDR3aa: CATDSGANTGELFF; CDR3nt: TGTGCCACCGACTCAGGGGCTAACACCGGGGAGCTGTTTTTT
j_gene: TRBJ2-1; len: 14; v_gene: TRBV7-9; abundance: NA; d_gene: TRBD2; CDR3aa: CASSLTSGSYEQFF; CDR3nt: TGTGCCAGCAGCTTAACTAGCGGGAGTTATGAGCAGTTCTTC
j_gene: TRBJ1-3; len: 15; v_gene: TRBV9; abundance: few; d_gene: NA; CDR3aa: CASSVEDSPGNTIYF; CDR3nt: TGTGCCAGCAGCGTAGAGGACTCACCTGGAAACACCATATATTTT
j_gene: TRBJ1-3; len: 15; v_gene: TRBV18; abundance: NA; d_gene: TRBD1; CDR3aa: CASSPTQGSGNTIYF; CDR3nt: TGTGCCAGCTCACCAACACAGGGGTCTGGAAACACCATATATTTT
j_gene: TRBJ1-3; len: 15; v_gene: TRBV30; abundance: NA; d_gene: TRBD1; CDR3aa: CAWDNRGSSGNTIYF; CDR3nt: TGTGCCTGGGATAACAGGGGCAGCTCTGGAAACACCATATATTTT
j_gene: TRBJ2-1; len: 13; v_gene: TRBV27; abundance: NA; d_gene: NA; CDR3aa: CASSPLPRNEQFF; CDR3nt: TGTGCCAGCAGTCCCCTCCCTAGAAATGAGCAGTTCTTC
j_gene: TRBJ2-1; len: 11; v_gene: TRBV2; abundance: NA; d_gene: NA; CDR3aa: CASSLNNEQFF; CDR3nt: TGTGCCAGCAGCCTTAACAATGAGCAGTTCTTC
j_gene: TRBJ1-1; len: 18; v_gene: TRBV21-1; abundance: NA; d_gene: NA; CDR3aa: CASSKRDFRGADNTEAFF; CDR3nt: TGTGCCAGCAGCAAGCGGGACTTCAGAGGGGCCGACAACACTGAAGCTTTCTTT
j_gene: TRBJ1-1; len: 12; v_gene: TRBV12-3/TRBV12-4; abundance: NA; d_gene: NA; CDR3aa: CASNTAVSEAFF; CDR3nt: TGTGCCAGCAACACGGCGGTTTCTGAAGCTTTCTTT
j_gene: TRBJ1-1; len: 14; v_gene: TRBV10-3; abundance: NA; d_gene: NA; CDR3aa: CAISDELLNTEAFF; CDR3nt: TGTGCCATCAGTGATGAACTTTTGAACACTGAAGCTTTCTTT
j_gene: TRBJ1-1; len: 14; v_gene: TRBV6-2/TRBV6-3; abundance: few; d_gene: TRBD1; CDR3aa: CASSPTGVNTEAFF; CDR3nt: TGTGCCAGCAGCCCGACAGGGGTGAACACTGAAGCTTTCTTT
j_gene: TRBJ2-4; len: 14; v_gene: TRBV9; abundance: NA; d_gene: NA; CDR3aa: CASSVGEAKNIQYF; CDR3nt: TGTGCCAGCAGCGTAGGAGAAGCCAAAAACATTCAGTACTTC
j_gene: TRBJ2-3; len: 13; v_gene: TRBV3-1/TRBV3-2; abundance: once; d_gene: NA; CDR3aa: CASSQDRVDTQYF; CDR3nt: TGTGCCAGCAGCCAAGATCGAGTAGATACGCAGTATTTT
j_gene: TRBJ1-5; len: 14; v_gene: TRBV18; abundance: NA; d_gene: TRBD1; CDR3aa: CASSPGTANQPQHF; CDR3nt: TGTGCCAGCTCACCCGGGACAGCAAATCAGCCCCAGCATTTT
j_gene: TRBJ2-7; len: 14; v_gene: TRBV7-2; abundance: NA; d_gene: NA; CDR3aa: CASSTRRDMYEQYF; CDR3nt: TGTGCCAGCAGCACACGCCGGGACATGTACGAGCAGTACTTC
j_gene: TRBJ1-1; len: 15; v_gene: TRBV11-2; abundance: few; d_gene: TRBD1; CDR3aa: CASSLLTGINTEAFF; CDR3nt: TGTGCCAGCAGCCTTCTGACAGGGATTAACACTGAAGCTTTCTTT
j_gene: TRBJ1-1; len: 13; v_gene: TRBV11-2; abundance: few; d_gene: NA; CDR3aa: CASSFQGSTEAFF; CDR3nt: TGTGCCAGCAGCTTCCAGGGTAGTACTGAAGCTTTCTTT
j_gene: TRBJ2-1; len: 13; v_gene: TRBV24-1; abundance: NA; d_gene: NA; CDR3aa: CATSAGSYNEQFF; CDR3nt: TGTGCCACCAGTGCAGGATCCTACAATGAGCAGTTCTTC
j_gene: TRBJ1-2; len: 16; v_gene: TRBV7-9; abundance: NA; d_gene: NA; CDR3aa: CASSPAGVPFNYGYTF; CDR3nt: TGTGCCAGCAGCCCGGCGGGGGTCCCTTTCAACTATGGCTACACCTTC
j_gene: TRBJ1-1; len: 13; v_gene: TRBV6-5; abundance: NA; d_gene: TRBD1; CDR3aa: CASSTTGGSEAFF; CDR3nt: TGTGCCAGCAGTACGACAGGGGGTTCTGAAGCTTTCTTT
j_gene: TRBJ2-7; len: 15; v_gene: TRBV6-1; abundance: once; d_gene: NA; CDR3aa: CASSEGQVNSYEQYF; CDR3nt: TGTGCCAGCAGTGAAGGACAGGTCAACTCCTACGAGCAGTACTTC
j_gene: TRBJ2-7; len: 12; v_gene: TRBV18; abundance: NA; d_gene: NA; CDR3aa: CASSPGRGEQYF; CDR3nt: TGTGCCAGTTCACCGGGCAGGGGCGAGCAGTACTTC
j_gene: TRBJ2-2; len: 16; v_gene: TRBV20-1; abundance: NA; d_gene: TRBD2; CDR3aa: CSASSAGGSNTGELFF; CDR3nt: TGCAGTGCTAGTTCTGCGGGAGGGTCGAACACCGGGGAGCTGTTTTTT
j_gene: TRBJ1-3; len: 15; v_gene: TRBV7-6; abundance: NA; d_gene: TRBD1; CDR3aa: CASSPRQGAGNTIYF; CDR3nt: TGTGCCAGCAGCCCCCGACAGGGGGCTGGAAACACCATATATTTT
j_gene: TRBJ1-3; len: 19; v_gene: TRBV5-8; abundance: NA; d_gene: TRBD1; CDR3aa: CASSPGQGAAGGSGNTIYF; CDR3nt: TGTGCCAGCAGCCCTGGACAGGGGGCAGCTGGAGGCTCTGGAAACACCATATATTTT
j_gene: TRBJ1-4; len: 14; v_gene: TRBV10-3; abundance: NA; d_gene: TRBD1; CDR3aa: CAIRGGQGMEKLFF; CDR3nt: TGTGCCATCAGGGGGGGACAGGGGATGGAAAAACTGTTTTTT
j_gene: TRBJ2-1; len: 13; v_gene: TRBV9; abundance: NA; d_gene: TRBD2; CDR3aa: CASSVLTSSEQFF; CDR3nt: TGTGCCAGCAGCGTTCTGACTAGCAGTGAGCAGTTCTTC